What follows describes a single T cell receptor (beta chain). MiXCR, applied by TCRdb to the 5' RACE reads, yields one record per CDR3 protein. This sample has roughly 250,000 distinct CDR3 sequences, with more than 13% found just once. Trimming took off 2 bases at V and 4 bases at J, with 10 bases between the two ends. The CDR3 has 13 residues. The V gene's germline CDR1 is DFQATT and CDR2 SNEGSKA (reference sequence). The data are from a study of identical twins. Only healthy Caucasians were included as donors. The clonotype was recovered from a woman aged 18-29 years in good health. Specimen: memory (CD45RO+) T cells sorted from blood. V usage is TRBV20-1 and J usage is TRBJ2-3; weak D call: TRBD2 (6 bases). CDR3 in amino acids: CSARTWEADTQYF. CDR3 nucleotide sequence: TGCAGTGCTAGAACGTGGGAGGCAGATACGCAGTATTTT.